These 24 T cell receptor beta chains were all obtained from the same sample, sequenced in a study of cytomegalovirus exposure and HLA in healthy donors. The method was immunoSEQ multiplex PCR; TCRdb's version includes in-frame clones alone and lacks a portion of them. The sample carries around 70,000 clones, 94% recorded once. The sequenced material came from PBMCs. Receptor source: a man aged 18-30 years in good health and CMV-seropositive.

The V call is TRBV6-5, the J call TRBJ2-5; TRBD2 aligns across 9 bases. Germline V lookup: CDR1 MNHEY, CDR2 SVGAGI. The CDR3 consists of 14 residues. The trim removed 7 bases at V and 1 base at J, leaving 4 bases unmatched. For the CDR3, the DNA is TGTGCCAGCAACGAGCGGGAGGCCCAAGAGACCCAGTACTTC. Translated, it gives CASNEREAQETQYF.

The V gene is TRBV7-2, the J gene TRBJ2-1; 10 bases map to TRBD2. Germline V gives CDR1 SGHTA, CDR2 FQGNSA. The CDR3 length is 16 residues. V lost 6 bases to trimming and J lost 7 bases; unmatched junction nucleotides: 12. The CDR3 spells CASSVAGLAGVNEQFF. CDR3 bases: TGTGCCAGCAGTGTAGCGGGTCTAGCGGGGGTAAATGAGCAGTTCTTC.

The chain uses TRBV7-3 and TRBJ2-1; D unresolved. Trimming cost V 3 bases and J 0 bases, with 9 bases left between them. CDR3 length: 15 residues. Germline loops: CDR1 SGHTA, CDR2 FQGTGA. The CDR3 DNA sequence: TGTGCCAGCAGCTTCAAAAGGAGCTCCTACAATGAGCAGTTCTTC. This sequence encodes CASSFKRSSYNEQFF.

Notes on this clone: The same CDR3 is also encoded by other DNA sequences in this sample. The CDR3 DNA sequence: TGCGCCAGCAGCCCTGGCACAGGGAGCAATCAGCCCCAGCATTTT. As protein: CASSPGTGSNQPQHF. The rearrangement links TRBV5-1 to TRBJ1-5; possible D gene TRBD1, 6 bases. CDR1 is SGHRS, CDR2 YFSETQ, per germline. The CDR3 runs 15 residues. Trimming pared 4 bases from V and 1 base from J, leaving 12 bases between.

This sequence joins TRBV6-6 and TRBJ2-2; D possibly corresponds to TRBD1 (5 bases). In germline, CDR1 is MNHNY, CDR2 SVGAGI (reference sequence). Trimming took 10 bases from V and 4 from J, leaving 10 bases between them. The CDR3 sequence is 12 residues long. DNA for the CDR3: TGTGCCACCACAGGTCCCACCGGGGAGCTGTTTTTT. The encoded protein is CATTGPTGELFF.

The gene calls are TRBV2 and TRBJ2-3, with D maybe TRBD2 (5 bases). The ends were cut back, 4 bases at V and 0 bases at J, with 8 bases in the middle. This CDR3 has 14 residues. Per germline, CDR1 SNHLY and CDR2 FYNNEI. The chain's CDR3 is CASSVRASTDTQYF. The DNA for the CDR3 is TGTGCCAGCAGTGTGCGGGCTAGCACAGATACGCAGTATTTT.

The rearrangement joins TRBV30 to TRBJ2-5, with 9 bases fitting TRBD2. CDR3 length: 15 residues. V shed 1 base and J 5 bases; nucleotides not matched to a gene: 8. The germline V gene has CDR1 GTSNPN and CDR2 SVGIG (reference sequence). This CDR3 reads CAWSGGSGRHETQYF. Written as DNA, the CDR3 is TGTGCCTGGAGTGGGGGTAGCGGGAGACACGAGACCCAGTACTTC.

The chain links TRBV9 to TRBJ2-7, with D uncertain. CDR1 is SGDLS and CDR2 is YYNGEE in the germline V gene. This CDR3 is built from 16 residues. V was cut by 0 bases and J by 3 bases, with 16 bases left in between. In DNA form, the CDR3 reads TGTGCCAGCAGCGTAGCTCCGCGAGGTAGCCTCTACGAGCAGTACTTC. Amino acids: CASSVAPRGSLYEQYF. Together with reference TRBV9 and TRBJ2-7, the CDR3 gives the full variable domain: DSGVTQTPKHLITATGQRVTLRCSPRSGDLSVYWYQQSLDQGLQFLIQYYNGEERAKGNILERFSAQQFPDLHSELNLSSLELGDSALYFCASSVAPRGSLYEQYFGPGTRLTVT.

The chain carries TRBV27 and TRBJ2-1; D is undetermined. The CDR3 runs 14 residues. V shed 3 bases and J shed 6 bases, with 12 bases lying between them. The germline CDR1 and CDR2 sequences are MNHEY and SMNVEV (reference sequence). CDR3 protein: CASSFRVESNEQFF. The CDR3 bases are TGTGCCAGCAGTTTCCGGGTCGAGAGCAATGAGCAGTTCTTC.

The chain carries TRBV28 and TRBJ2-7; 7 bases are a match to TRBD2. CDR1 is MDHEN and CDR2 is SYDVKM in the germline V gene. The junction had 0 bases not matched to a gene; V was cut back by 3 bases and J by 4 bases. The CDR3 consists of 12 residues. The CDR3 DNA is TGTGCCAGCAGTTTGGGAGGGTACGAGCAGTACTTC. Amino acids: CASSLGGYEQYF.

The CDR3 DNA reads TGTGCCAGCAGTTTTAACGGAGGGATGGGGTACGAGCAGTACTTC. This encodes CASSFNGGMGYEQYF. The V and J genes are TRBV27 and TRBJ2-7, with TRBD2 as a possible D gene (6 bases). There are 15 residues in the CDR3. CDR1 is MNHEY, CDR2 SMNVEV, per germline (reference sequence). V dropped 3 bases and J dropped 4 bases, with 16 bases sitting between them.

V gene TRBV10-3 combines with J gene TRBJ1-2; 10 bases match TRBD1. Germline assignment: CDR1 ENHRY and CDR2 SYGVKD. V lost 6 bases, J lost 8 bases, and 6 bases stayed unmatched. The CDR3 spans 13 residues. CDR3 DNA: TGTGCCATCAGGGGGACAGGGGTCGGAGGCTACACCTTC. Protein sequence: CAIRGTGVGGYTF.

J is TRBJ2-5 and V is TRBV5-1; D uncertain. The CDR3 is 13 residues long. V was clipped by 4 bases and J by 5 bases, with 12 bases between them. Germline V lookup: CDR1 SGHRS, CDR2 YFSETQ. As DNA, the CDR3 is TGCGCCAGCAGCGATCTCCTCGAGGAGACCCAGTACTTC. This encodes CASSDLLEETQYF.

V and J are TRBV28 and TRBJ2-4; 13 nucleotides align to TRBD2. The junction had 13 bases not matched to a gene; V was cut back by 8 bases and J by 0 bases. CDR1 and CDR2 (germline): MDHEN, SYDVKM. This CDR3 region has 19 residues. The CDR3 here is CASGLTSGRNIIAKNIQYF. CDR3 sequence (DNA): TGTGCCAGCGGTCTGACTAGCGGGAGGAATATTATAGCCAAAAACATTCAGTACTTC. Using reference TRBV28 and TRBJ2-4 for the parts outside the CDR3, the full variable domain is DVKVTQSSRYLVKRTGEKVFLECVQDMDHENMFWYRQDPGLGLRLIYFSYDVKMKEKGDIPEGYSVSREKKERFSLILESASTNQTSMYLCASGLTSGRNIIAKNIQYFGAGTRLSVL.

V usage is TRBV6-4 and J usage is TRBJ2-1; the match to TRBD1 covers 10 bases. The CDR3 spans 14 residues. Germline CDR1 reads MRHNA; CDR2 reads SNTAGT. J gave up 9 bases and V 4 bases, and 6 bases lay outside the gene matches. CDR3 protein: CASSVGQGMGEQFF. As DNA, the CDR3 is TGTGCCAGCAGTGTGGGACAGGGGATGGGTGAGCAGTTCTTC.

J is TRBJ1-2 and V is TRBV13; TRBD1 matches 9 bases. V was clipped by 4 bases and J by 6 bases; unmatched bases: 6. The CDR3 is 14 residues long. Germline CDR1 PRHDT, CDR2 FYEKMQ (reference sequence). The CDR3 is CASSSRDREDGYTF. The CDR3 bases are TGTGCCAGCAGCTCTCGGGACAGGGAGGATGGCTACACCTTC. The full variable domain, rest sourced from reference TRBV13 and TRBJ1-2, is AAGVIQSPRHLIKEKRETATLKCYPIPRHDTVYWYQQGPGQDPQFLISFYEKMQSDKGSIPDRFSAQQFSDYHSELNMSSLELGDSALYFCASSSRDREDGYTFGSGTRLTVV.

A single count supports this clone. The CDR3 DNA reads as TGTGCCAGCAGCTCCCTTCGTACGCAGTATTTT. It encodes CASSSLRTQYF. The chain has TRBV5-6 and TRBJ2-3; D uncertain. The V and J ends lost 3 bases and 8 bases respectively, with 7 bases between them. The CDR3 length is 11 residues. Germline V gives CDR1 SGHDT, CDR2 YYEEEE.

The chain recombines TRBV23-1 with TRBJ2-7; 7 positions agree with TRBD1. TRBV23-1 is designated an ORF whose function remains uncertain. The CDR3 spans 16 residues. V trimming: 3 bases; J trimming: 5 bases; junction bases outside the gene matches: 13. As DNA, the CDR3 is TGCGCCAGCAGTCACCTGAGGGGGCACTTCTCGAACGAGCAGTACTTC. Its protein is CASSHLRGHFSNEQYF.

The chain recombines TRBV28 with TRBJ2-1, with D perhaps TRBD1 (6 bases). This CDR3 contains 14 residues. Trimming removed 4 bases from V and 6 bases from J, with 13 bases in between. The V gene's germline CDR1 is MDHEN and CDR2 SYDVKM. DNA for the CDR3: TGTGCCAGCAGTTGGGGACGAGGGGGCAATGAGCAGTTCTTC. Translated, it gives CASSWGRGGNEQFF.

The chain links TRBV6-5 to TRBJ1-4; weak D call: TRBD1 (5 bases). The CDR3 length is 15 residues. CDR1 is MNHEY, CDR2 SVGAGI, per germline. V was pared by 0 bases and J by 8 bases, with 13 bases between. DNA for the CDR3: TGTGCCAGCAGTTACTCGACAGACCTGGGGGAAAAACTGTTTTTT. As protein: CASSYSTDLGEKLFF.

V gene TRBV6-5 combines with J gene TRBJ2-7; the match to TRBD1 covers 10 bases. Germline assignment: CDR1 MNHEY and CDR2 SVGAGI. Unmatched junction bases numbered 3, after V lost 4 bases and J lost 0 bases. CDR3 length equals 15 residues. This CDR3 reads CASSSGTGVSYEQYF. The CDR3 bases are TGTGCCAGCAGTTCCGGGACAGGGGTCTCCTACGAGCAGTACTTC.

In its sample, this clone was seen a few times. V and J are TRBV5-1 and TRBJ1-1, with a weak D call TRBD1 (5 bases). V lost 5 bases and J 0 bases, leaving 11 bases between the germline ends. CDR3 length: 14 amino acids. Germline values: CDR1 SGHRS, CDR2 YFSETQ. The CDR3 DNA sequence: TGCGCCAGCAGAACGCAGGGAATGAACACTGAAGCTTTCTTT. Translating it yields CASRTQGMNTEAFF.

This chain connects TRBV27 to TRBJ2-7; the match to TRBD2 covers 8 bases. This CDR3 spans 13 amino acids. V lost 6 bases to trimming and J lost 3 bases; unmatched junction nucleotides: 4. Germline values: CDR1 MNHEY, CDR2 SMNVEV (reference sequence). CDR3 protein: CASSPGGGYEQYF. For the CDR3, the DNA is TGTGCCAGCAGCCCCGGGGGGGGCTACGAGCAGTACTTC.

The J gene is TRBJ1-3, the V gene TRBV5-6; D perhaps matches TRBD1 (6 bases). Trimming pared 8 bases from V and 2 bases from J, leaving 11 bases between. This CDR3 is built from 13 residues. The germline CDR1 and CDR2 sequences are SGHDT and YYEEEE. CDR3 in DNA: TGTGCCAGTACACAGGGCCCTGGAAACACCATATATTTT. Residues: CASTQGPGNTIYF.